This TCR beta chain emerged from a study of blood T cell repertoires in COVID-19. Across the whole study: Spain, Italy and the United States supplied samples that represented acute and convalescent COVID-19. In each case, the material was cDNA or gDNA derived from T cells, B-cell-depleted T cells, or PBMCs.

In the study's own analysis: Reference gene primers were amplified, and this amplification served to estimate nucleated cell counts. Assay used: immunoSEQ multiplex PCR; TCRdb lists only in-frame clones, some missing. V and J calls and clone size are copied from that table; D and trimming were computed from the DNA. The sample holds some 100,000 clones, approximately 92% seen once. J was trimmed by 5 bases and V by 5 bases; bases with no gene match: 14. The CDR3 loop spans 17 amino acids. Germline CDR1 reads MDHEN; CDR2 reads SYDVKM. What was sequenced was peripheral blood. J is TRBJ2-5 and V is TRBV28, with TRBD2 matching 10 bases. This sequence originates from a middle-aged man with active COVID-19. In DNA form, the CDR3 reads TGTGCCAGCAGTCCCCCACCCCAGCGGGGGGGTTTGGAGACCCAGTACTTC. Translation: CASSPPPQRGGLETQYF.